The 21 T cell receptor beta chains listed next were all sequenced from one sample in a study of tumor-infiltrating lymphocytes in primary liver carcinoma. Co-extraction of RNA and DNA was performed on roughly 17-32 mg of unsorted bulk tissue. Priming with a constant-region primer yielded TCR beta cDNA from around 540 ng total RNA. Investigators got TCR beta libraries out of three nested multiplex PCR rounds, done with slightly modified ARM-PCR. Each of the first two PCR rounds ran 9 to 11 cycles with TRBV1-TRBV30 forward and C-beta reverse primers. TCRdb reprocessed the multiplex PCR reads via MiXCR and lists one record per CDR3 protein. Of about 41,000 distinct CDR3 sequences listed, 73% are singletons. Sequencing was performed on liver tumor tissue from sampling region 2. Subset denoted: tumor region T2, inferior pole. These receptor sequences come from a man in his forties with primary liver carcinoma and hepatitis B virus infection.

In the case of this clonotype: An end of the junction differs from the germline gene, which may be a read error. In nucleotides, the CDR3 is TGTGCCAGCAGCTTTGGGACGGATCAGCACCAGCATTTT. Protein sequence: CASSFGTDQHQHF. This chain uses TRBV5-6 with TRBJ1-5, with D perhaps matching TRBD1 (5 bases). The CDR3 runs 13 residues. Per the germline V gene, CDR1 is SGHDT and CDR2 is YYEEEE.

To note about this clonotype: Lacking the conserved final phenylalanine or tryptophan, this CDR3 likely reflects a read error. The chain has TRBV5-1 and TRBJ2-3; TRBD2 matches at 8 bases. Germline lookup yields CDR1 SGHRS and CDR2 YFSETQ. This CDR3 contains 14 residues. The CDR3 region is CTSSLLAGTDTQYS. DNA for the CDR3: TGCACCAGCAGCTTACTAGCGGGCACAGATACGCAGTATTCT.

This clonotype was observed a few times. The junction shows a germline mismatch at one end, possibly a read error. V and J are TRBV5-5 and TRBJ2-2; tentatively, D is TRBD2 (5 bases). Germline CDR1 reads SGHKS; CDR2 reads YYEKEE (reference sequence). The CDR3 sequence is 12 residues long. The CDR3 loop reads CAGRLHTGEQFF. The CDR3 DNA follows: TGTGCCGGCAGACTCCACACCGGGGAGCAGTTTTTT.

This chain links TRBV29-1 with TRBJ2-5; D remains unclear. CDR1 SQVTM and CDR2 ANQGSEA come from the germline V gene. Trimming left V 1 base short and J 4 bases short, with 16 bases between. This CDR3 has 15 amino acids. The CDR3 spells CSVEGPGHVLETQYF. The CDR3 DNA reads as TGCAGCGTTGAAGGACCCGGGCATGTCCTAGAGACCCAGTACTTC.

Concerning this clonotype itself: Germline and junction disagree at one end, which may indicate a read error. The V gene is TRBV11-1, the J gene TRBJ1-6; TRBD1 is a possible D gene (5 bases). The CDR3 totals 13 residues. CDR1 SGHAT and CDR2 FQDESV come from the germline V gene (reference sequence). The CDR3 here is CANSRTLVLPLRF. The DNA of the CDR3 is TGTGCCAACAGCCGGACACTGGTTTTACCCCTCCGCTTT. Full variable domain (rest looked up from reference TRBV11-1 and TRBJ1-6): EAEVAQSPRYKITEKSQAVAFWCDPISGHATLYWYRQILGQGPELLVQFQDESVVDDSQLPKDRFSAERLKGVDSTLKIQPAELGDSAMYLCANSRTLVLPLRFGNGTRLTVT.

The rearrangement links TRBV21-1 to TRBJ2-7; the table's TRBD2 call for D was not verified on the DNA. TRBV21-1 is an annotated pseudogene. The CDR3 runs 17 residues. The CDR3 coding sequence is TGTGCGAGCAGCGAAGAAAGTGGTGGGGGAGGGGCAGACGAGCAGTACTTC. Its translation: CASSEESGGGGADEQYF.

On this clonotype itself: The junction departs from the called germline gene at one end, perhaps through a read error. The rearrangement joins TRBV6-1 to TRBJ2-7, with 7 positions matching TRBD1. CDR3 length equals 15 residues. Germline V gene lookup returns CDR1 MNHNS and CDR2 SASEGT. The CDR3 loop reads CASSGGEGAFYEQYF. CDR3 coding DNA: TGTGCCAGCAGTGGAGGAGAGGGGGCTTTCTACGAGCAGTATTTC.

This clonotype is deemed medium-sized. The J gene is TRBJ2-1, the V gene TRBV11-2; D uncertain. The CDR3 is 15 residues long. The germline V gene encodes CDR1 SGHAT and CDR2 FQNNGV. Trimming cost V 4 bases and J 8 bases, with 18 bases left between them. CDR3 protein: CASSSTDGPSHEQFF. The DNA for the CDR3 is TGTGCCAGCAGCTCCACCGATGGACCTTCCCATGAGCAGTTCTTC.

This clonotype has just one count. Germline is not matched at one junction end, which may reflect a read error. V and J are TRBV14 and TRBJ2-1; 8 bases are a match to TRBD2. The CDR3 spans 16 residues. Germline CDR1 reads SGHDN; CDR2 reads FVKESK. The CDR3 reads CASSAIAGWVNNEQLF. The CDR3, as DNA: TGTGCCAGTAGTGCCATAGCGGGATGGGTAAACAATGAGCAGCTCTTC.

In this sample, this clonotype turned up a few times. A read error is possible here, since a much larger clone lies one base away. This chain joins TRBV7-2 and TRBJ2-7, with D possibly matching TRBD1 (5 bases). The V and J ends lost 5 bases and 0 bases respectively, with 17 bases between them. The CDR3 spans 16 residues. CDR1 is SGHTA, CDR2 FQGNSA, per germline. CDR3 loop: CASSQGVSGPSYEQYF. In nucleotides, the CDR3 is TGTGCCAGCAGCCAAGGGGTGTCCGGTCCCTCCTACGAGCAGTACTTC.

With respect to this clonotype: At one end the junction does not follow the germline gene, possibly because of a read error. This chain connects TRBV6-2 or TRBV6-3 to TRBJ2-1, with 9 bases aligning to TRBD2. The length of the CDR3 is 15 residues. From germline, CDR1 is MNHEY and CDR2 SVGEGT. CDR3 in amino acids: CASSPNAGGPNELFF. DNA of the CDR3: TGTGCCAGCAGTCCCAATGCGGGAGGGCCTAATGAGCTGTTCTTC.

As to this clonotype: An end of the junction does not agree with germline; a read error may underlie this. This rearrangement joins TRBV5-1 to TRBJ2-1; 14 bases are a match to TRBD2. Germline CDR1 and CDR2: SGHRS and YFSETQ. The CDR3 covers 13 residues. The CDR3 region has the DNA TGCACCAGTAGCTTGGGACTAGCGGGAGAGGAGTTCTTC. Protein sequence: CTSSLGLAGEEFF.

Comment on this clonotype: Compared with germline, one end of the junction differs, possibly owing to a read error. The chain recombines TRBV12-5 with TRBJ2-7; D possibly matches TRBD1 or TRBD2 (5 bases each). The CDR3 runs 13 residues. In germline, CDR1 is LGHNT, CDR2 FRNRAP. The chain's CDR3 is CAGEGTGSYEQYF. CDR3 nucleotides: TGCGCCGGTGAGGGGACCGGTTCCTATGAGCAGTACTTC.

Concerning this clonotype itself: At one of its ends the junction is not consistent with the germline gene, which may arise from a read error. This chain connects TRBV11-3 to TRBJ2-1; weak D call: TRBD2 (5 bases). This CDR3 comprises 14 residues. Germline lookup yields CDR1 SGHNT and CDR2 YENEEA. The CDR3 spells CASSLGVSSNERSF. CDR3 sequence (DNA): TGTGCCAGCAGCTTAGGCGTCTCGAGCAATGAGCGGTCCTTC.

As to this clonotype: A read error may account for a junction end that differs from germline. The chain carries TRBV7-9 and TRBJ1-6; possibly TRBD1 for D (6 bases). In germline, CDR1 is SEHNR, CDR2 FQNEAQ (reference sequence). The CDR3 totals 16 residues. Written as DNA, the CDR3 is TGTACCAGCATAGGCCAGGGGAGTATTGGCAATTCACCCCTCCACTTT. Protein sequence: CTSIGQGSIGNSPLHF.

In nucleotides, the CDR3 is TGTGCCAGCATAGAGGGGAACGGCAATCAGGCACAGCATTTT. It specifies CASIEGNGNQAQHF. The chain uses TRBV6-6 and TRBJ1-5; TRBD1 might be the D (5 bases). The length of the CDR3 is 14 residues. The germline V gene encodes CDR1 MNHNY and CDR2 SVGAGI (reference sequence). With 7 bases removed from V and 13 bases from J, the gap between germline ends came to 23 bases.

A remark on this clonotype: One junction end does not reproduce the germline sequence, and a read error may be involved. The chain couples TRBV6-5 to TRBJ2-7; 11 bases are a match to TRBD1. Germline V CDR1 and CDR2: MNHEY, SVGAGI. This CDR3 comprises 15 residues. The CDR3 region has the DNA TGTTCCAGCAGTGACGGGACAGGGGGAGGCTACGAGCACTACTTC. Translation gives CSSSDGTGGGYEHYF.

The chain employs TRBV29-1 and TRBJ1-1; 8 nucleotides match TRBD1. This CDR3 has 13 amino acids. Germline CDR1 SQVTM, CDR2 ANQGSEA. The CDR3 DNA reads as TGCAGTGGTGGCAGGGGGCCGGGGACTGAAGCTTTCTTT. It yields the protein CSGGRGPGTEAFF.

Concerning this clonotype: A read error may produce the germline difference seen at one junction end. The CDR3, as DNA: TGTACCAGCAACCTTTTAGCGGGAGATAACATTGAGCAGTTCTTC. Its translation: CTSNLLAGDNIEQFF. The chain has TRBV11-2 and TRBJ2-1, with TRBD2 identical over 9 bases. The CDR3 consists of 15 residues. Germline-derived CDR1 and CDR2 are SGHAT and FQNNGV.

The J gene is TRBJ2-4, the V gene TRBV30; 7 bases line up with TRBD2. Germline values: CDR1 GTSNPN, CDR2 SVGIG (reference sequence). The V segment lost 3 bases and the J segment 4 bases; nucleotides outside the gene matches: 9. This CDR3 spans 15 amino acids. CDR3 loop: CAWSEGGLVKNIQYF. In DNA, the CDR3 is TGTGCCTGGAGCGAGGGAGGGCTTGTTAAAAACATTCAGTACTTC.

With respect to this clonotype: Its ends do not fully match the called genes, so a read error is possible. The genes are TRBV28 and TRBJ2-7, with D unresolved. Germline lookup yields CDR1 MDHEN and CDR2 SYDVKM. This CDR3 contains 13 residues. CDR3 residues: CASSAPWIYEQYF. The CDR3 coding sequence is TGCGCCAGCAGTGCGCCTTGGATCTACGAGCAGTACTTC.